This T cell receptor (beta chain) stems from a study of blood T cell repertoires in COVID-19. Data came from immunoSEQ multiplex PCR; TCRdb stores just in-frame clones and leaves some out. The sample consists of some 190,000 clones, around 85% of them appearing once. The germline V gene has CDR1 LGHDT and CDR2 YNNKEL (reference sequence). The CDR3 sequence is 14 residues long. The junction had 5 bases not matched to a gene; V was cut back by 5 bases and J by 4 bases. Sequenced: peripheral blood. This chain joins TRBV3-1 (or the pseudogene TRBV3-2) and TRBJ2-3; 8 bases fit TRBD1. This TCR came from an elderly man with COVID-19, enrolled during active disease. The CDR3 reads CASSAYRGADTQYF. CDR3 in DNA: TGTGCCAGCAGCGCCTACAGGGGGGCAGATACGCAGTATTTT.